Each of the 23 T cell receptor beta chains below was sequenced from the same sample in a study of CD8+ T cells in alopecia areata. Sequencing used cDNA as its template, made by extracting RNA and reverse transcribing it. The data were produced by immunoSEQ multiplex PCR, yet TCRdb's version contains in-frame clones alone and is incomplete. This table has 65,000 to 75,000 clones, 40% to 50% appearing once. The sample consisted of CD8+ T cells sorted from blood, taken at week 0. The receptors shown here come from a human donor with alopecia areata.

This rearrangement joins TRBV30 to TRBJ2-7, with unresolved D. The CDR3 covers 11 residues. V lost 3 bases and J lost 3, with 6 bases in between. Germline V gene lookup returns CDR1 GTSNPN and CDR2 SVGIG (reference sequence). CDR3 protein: CAWRKGYEQYF. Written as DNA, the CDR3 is TGTGCCTGGAGAAAGGGCTACGAGCAGTACTTC.

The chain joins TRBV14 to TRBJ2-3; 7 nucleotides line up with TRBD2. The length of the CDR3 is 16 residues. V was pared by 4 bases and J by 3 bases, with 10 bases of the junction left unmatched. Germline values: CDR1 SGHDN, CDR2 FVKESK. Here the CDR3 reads CASSPWSSGPTDTQYF. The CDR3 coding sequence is TGTGCCAGCAGCCCGTGGTCTAGCGGCCCGACAGATACGCAGTATTTT.

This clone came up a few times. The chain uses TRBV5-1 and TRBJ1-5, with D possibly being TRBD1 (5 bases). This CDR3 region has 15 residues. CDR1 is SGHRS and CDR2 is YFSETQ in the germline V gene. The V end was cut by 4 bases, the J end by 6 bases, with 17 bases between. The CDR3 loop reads CASSQGGGDGQPQHF. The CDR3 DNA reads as TGCGCCAGCAGCCAAGGCGGAGGGGATGGTCAGCCCCAGCATTTT. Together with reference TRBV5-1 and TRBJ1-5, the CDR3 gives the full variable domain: KAGVTQTPRYLIKTRGQQVTLSCSPISGHRSVSWYQQTPGQGLQFLFEYFSETQRNKGNFPGRFSGRQFSNSRSEMNVSTLELGDSALYLCASSQGGGDGQPQHFGDGTRLSIL.

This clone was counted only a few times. DNA of the CDR3: TGTGCCAGCAGCGGTTCCCCCAGGGGGCGATCTTATGGCTACACCTTC. This encodes CASSGSPRGRSYGYTF. The rearrangement joins TRBV9 to TRBJ1-2, with 8 bases lining up with TRBD1. The CDR3 is 16 amino acids. Germline V lookup: CDR1 SGDLS, CDR2 YYNGEE. Trimming took 3 bases from V and 5 from J; bases not matched to a gene: 12.

The CDR3 nucleotides read TGTGCCAGCAGCCATCTAATGGGTGGCTACACCTTC. It is translated as CASSHLMGGYTF. The rearrangement joins TRBV14 to TRBJ1-2; D uncertain. The germline V gene has CDR1 SGHDN and CDR2 FVKESK. Deletions cut 3 bases from V and 7 bases from J, with 9 bases between. This CDR3 has 12 residues.

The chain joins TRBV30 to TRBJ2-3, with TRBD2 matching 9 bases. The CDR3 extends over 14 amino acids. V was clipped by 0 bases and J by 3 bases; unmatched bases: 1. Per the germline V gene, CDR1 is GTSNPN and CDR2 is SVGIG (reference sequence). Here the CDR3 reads CAWSVAGGTDTQYF. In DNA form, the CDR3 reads TGTGCCTGGAGTGTAGCGGGAGGTACAGATACGCAGTATTTT.

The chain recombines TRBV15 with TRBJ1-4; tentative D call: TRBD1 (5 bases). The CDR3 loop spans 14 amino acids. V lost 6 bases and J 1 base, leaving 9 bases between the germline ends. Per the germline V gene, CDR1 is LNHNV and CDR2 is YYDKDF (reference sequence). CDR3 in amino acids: CATREGQTNEKLFF. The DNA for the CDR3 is TGTGCCACCAGGGAAGGACAAACTAATGAAAAACTGTTTTTT.

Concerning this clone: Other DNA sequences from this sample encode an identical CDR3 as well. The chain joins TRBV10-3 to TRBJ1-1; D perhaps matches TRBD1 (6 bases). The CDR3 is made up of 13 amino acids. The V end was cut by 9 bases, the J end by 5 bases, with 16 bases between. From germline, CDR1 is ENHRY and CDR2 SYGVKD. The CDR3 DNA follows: TGTGCCATGGGAGGGGGGGTTGAGACTGAAGCTTTCTTT. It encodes CAMGGGVETEAFF.

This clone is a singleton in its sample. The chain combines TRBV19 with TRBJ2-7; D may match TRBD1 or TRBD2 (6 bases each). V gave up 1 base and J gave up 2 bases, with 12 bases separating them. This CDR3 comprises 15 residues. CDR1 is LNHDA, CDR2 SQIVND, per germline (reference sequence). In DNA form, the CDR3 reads TGTGCCAGTAGTATAGCTCTTGGGGGGCCCTACGAGCAGTACTTC. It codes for CASSIALGGPYEQYF. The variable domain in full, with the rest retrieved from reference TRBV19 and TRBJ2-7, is DGGITQSPKYLFRKEGQNVTLSCEQNLNHDAMYWYRQDPGQGLRLIYYSQIVNDFQKGDIAEGYSVSREKKESFPLTVTSAQKNPTAFYLCASSIALGGPYEQYFGPGTRLTVT.

CDR3: CASSHNGRVDQPQHF. The CDR3 DNA reads as TGCGCCAGCAGCCACAACGGCAGGGTGGACCAGCCCCAGCATTTT. The genes are TRBV4-1 and TRBJ1-5; a possible D gene is TRBD1 (5 bases). V gave up 3 bases and J gave up 7 bases, with 16 bases separating them. The germline V gene encodes CDR1 MGHRA and CDR2 YSYEKL. The CDR3 runs 15 residues.

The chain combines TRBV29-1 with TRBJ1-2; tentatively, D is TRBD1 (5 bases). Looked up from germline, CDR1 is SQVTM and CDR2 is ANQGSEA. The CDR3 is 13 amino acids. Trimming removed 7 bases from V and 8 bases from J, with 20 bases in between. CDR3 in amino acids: CSDSPGTWKGYTF. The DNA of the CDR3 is TGCAGCGATTCCCCCGGGACGTGGAAAGGCTACACCTTC.

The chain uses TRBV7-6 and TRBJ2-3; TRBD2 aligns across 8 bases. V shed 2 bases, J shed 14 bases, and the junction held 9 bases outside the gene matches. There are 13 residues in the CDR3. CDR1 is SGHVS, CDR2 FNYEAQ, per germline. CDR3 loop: CASSLSGGRFLYF. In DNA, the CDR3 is TGTGCCAGCAGCTTATCCGGCGGGAGGTTTTTGTATTTT.

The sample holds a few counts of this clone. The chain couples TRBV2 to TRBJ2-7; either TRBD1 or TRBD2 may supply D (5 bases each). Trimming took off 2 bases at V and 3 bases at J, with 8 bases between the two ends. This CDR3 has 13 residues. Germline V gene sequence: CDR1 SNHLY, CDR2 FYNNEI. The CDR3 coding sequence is TGTGCCAGCAGTGAAAGTGGGGGCTACGAGCAGTACTTC. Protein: CASSESGGYEQYF. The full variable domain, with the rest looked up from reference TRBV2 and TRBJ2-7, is EPEVTQTPSHQVTQMGQEVILRCVPISNHLYFYWYRQILGQKVEFLVSFYNNEISEKSEIFDDQFSVERPDGSNFTLKIRSTKLEDSAMYFCASSESGGYEQYFGPGTRLTVT.

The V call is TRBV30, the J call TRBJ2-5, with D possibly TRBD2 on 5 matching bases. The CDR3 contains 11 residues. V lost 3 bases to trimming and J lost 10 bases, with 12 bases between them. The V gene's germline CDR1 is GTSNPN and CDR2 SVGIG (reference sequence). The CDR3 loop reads CAWRLGGNQYF. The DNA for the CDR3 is TGTGCCTGGAGACTAGGTGGAAACCAGTACTTC.

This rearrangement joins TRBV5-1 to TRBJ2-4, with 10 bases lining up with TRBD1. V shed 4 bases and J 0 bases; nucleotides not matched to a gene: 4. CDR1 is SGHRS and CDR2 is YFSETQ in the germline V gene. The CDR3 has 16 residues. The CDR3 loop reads CASSPGTGEAKNIQYF. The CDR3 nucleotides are TGCGCCAGCAGCCCCGGGACAGGGGAAGCCAAAAACATTCAGTACTTC.

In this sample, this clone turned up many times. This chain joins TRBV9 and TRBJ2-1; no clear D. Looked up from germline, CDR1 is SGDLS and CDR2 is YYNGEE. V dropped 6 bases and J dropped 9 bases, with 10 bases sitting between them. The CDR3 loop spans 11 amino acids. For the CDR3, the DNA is TGTGCCAGCACCGCTGGCGGTGAGCAGTTCTTC. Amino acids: CASTAGGEQFF.

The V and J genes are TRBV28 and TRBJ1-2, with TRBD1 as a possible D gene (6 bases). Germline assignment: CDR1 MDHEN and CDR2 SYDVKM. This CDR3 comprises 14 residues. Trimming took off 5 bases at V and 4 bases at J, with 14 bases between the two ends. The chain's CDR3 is CASSPSTGSYGYTF. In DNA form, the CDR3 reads TGTGCCAGCAGTCCGTCTACAGGGTCCTATGGCTACACCTTC.

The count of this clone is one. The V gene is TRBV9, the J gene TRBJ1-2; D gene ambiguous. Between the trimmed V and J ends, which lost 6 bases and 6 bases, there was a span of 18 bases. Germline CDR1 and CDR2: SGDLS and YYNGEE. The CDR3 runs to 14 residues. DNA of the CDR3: TGTGCCAGCAAAATTACCGGGTCGTCCCATGGCTACACCTTC. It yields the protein CASKITGSSHGYTF.

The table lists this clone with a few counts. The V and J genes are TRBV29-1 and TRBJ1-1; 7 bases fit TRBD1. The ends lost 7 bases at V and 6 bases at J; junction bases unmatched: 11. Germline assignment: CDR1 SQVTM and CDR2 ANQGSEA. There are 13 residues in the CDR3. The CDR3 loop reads CSARQGLGAEAFF. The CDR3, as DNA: TGCAGCGCGCGACAGGGTCTCGGGGCTGAAGCTTTCTTT.

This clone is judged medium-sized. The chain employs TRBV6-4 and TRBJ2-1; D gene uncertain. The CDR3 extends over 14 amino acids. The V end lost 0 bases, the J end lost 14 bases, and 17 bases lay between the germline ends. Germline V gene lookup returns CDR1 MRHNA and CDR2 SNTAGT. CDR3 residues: CASSDSRDLVTKFF. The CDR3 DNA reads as TGTGCCAGCAGTGACTCAAGAGACCTAGTAACCAAGTTCTTC.

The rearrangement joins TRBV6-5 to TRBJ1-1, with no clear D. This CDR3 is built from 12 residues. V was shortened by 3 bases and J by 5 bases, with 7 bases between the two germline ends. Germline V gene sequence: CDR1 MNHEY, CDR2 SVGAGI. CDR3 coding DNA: TGTGCCAGCAGTTATAGGTTAACTGAAGCTTTCTTT. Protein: CASSYRLTEAFF.

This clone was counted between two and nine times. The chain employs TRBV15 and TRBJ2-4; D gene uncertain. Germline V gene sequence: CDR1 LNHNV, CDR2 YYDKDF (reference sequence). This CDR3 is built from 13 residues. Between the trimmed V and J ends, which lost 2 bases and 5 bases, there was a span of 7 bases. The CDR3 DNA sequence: TGTGCCACCAGCAGACAAACAGAAAACATTCAGTACTTC. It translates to CATSRQTENIQYF.

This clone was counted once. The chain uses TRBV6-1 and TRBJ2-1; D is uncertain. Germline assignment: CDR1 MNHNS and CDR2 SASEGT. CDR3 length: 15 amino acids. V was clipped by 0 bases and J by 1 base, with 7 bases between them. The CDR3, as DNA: TGTGCCAGCAGTGAAGCGCCAGCTTCCTACAATGAGCAGTTCTTC. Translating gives CASSEAPASYNEQFF.